These 17 T cell receptor beta chains were sequenced from one sample in a study of human T cells and chemical hapten exposure. TCRdb passed the RACE reads through MiXCR, listing each CDR3 protein once. Found here are about 80,000 distinct CDR3 sequences, about 15% of them singletons; the top ten hold approximately 4.6%. The time point: pre-sensitization, week 0. Treatment: therapeutic diphenylcyclopropenone sensitization with weekly scalp DPC. The input for sequencing was whole blood, taken in connection with sensitization to the hapten diphenylcyclopropenone (DPC). These receptors were obtained from a woman in her 50s with alopecia areata. Some clones in this sample may be carry-over from other donors' samples.

This clonotype was observed a handful of times. The V call is TRBV5-4, the J call TRBJ2-5; tentative D call: TRBD2 (5 bases). V was pared by 4 bases and J by 3 bases, with 16 bases between. Per the germline V gene, CDR1 is SGHNT and CDR2 is YYREEE (reference sequence). The CDR3 sequence is 15 residues long. CDR3: CASSPAGRAKETQYF. The DNA of the CDR3 is TGTGCCAGCAGCCCCGCGGGCCGGGCCAAAGAGACCCAGTACTTC.

This clonotype is medium-sized (0.01 to 0.1%) within its sample. The J gene is TRBJ2-2, the V gene TRBV7-6, with D uncertain. The germline CDR1 and CDR2 sequences are SGHVS and FNYEAQ. The CDR3 has 15 residues. Trimming stripped 8 bases from V and 2 bases from J, with 15 bases between. This CDR3 reads CASSPVSLNTGELFF. The CDR3 DNA follows: TGTGCCAGCTCCCCGGTTAGCCTCAACACCGGGGAGCTGTTTTTT.

At least ten counts were recorded for this clonotype. V is TRBV20-1 and J is TRBJ1-1; TRBD1 matches at 9 bases. The V gene end was trimmed by 6 bases and the J gene end by 3 bases; junction bases not matched to a gene: 5. Looked up from germline, CDR1 is DFQATT and CDR2 is SNEGSKA (reference sequence). This CDR3 spans 13 amino acids. The CDR3 coding sequence is TGCAGTGCGCACAGGGGGCGGGACACTGAAGCTTTCTTT. Protein product: CSAHRGRDTEAFF.

This clonotype qualifies as medium-sized. The chain has TRBV4-2 and TRBJ2-4; D remains ambiguous. CDR3 size: 16 residues. CDR1 and CDR2 (germline): LGHNA, YNFKEQ. V lost 0 bases to trimming and J lost 0 bases, with 9 bases between them. The CDR3 region is CASSQDTRLAKNIQYF. The CDR3 region has the DNA TGTGCCAGCAGCCAAGATACTCGGCTAGCCAAAAACATTCAGTACTTC.

The V gene is TRBV11-2, the J gene TRBJ2-2; D remains unclear. Trimming removed 2 bases from V and 7 bases from J, with 8 bases in between. The CDR3 covers 13 residues. Germline V gene sequence: CDR1 SGHAT, CDR2 FQNNGV. This CDR3 reads CASSLFLNGELFF. The CDR3 DNA reads TGTGCCAGCAGCTTATTTCTTAACGGGGAGCTGTTTTTT.

V and J are TRBV20-1 and TRBJ2-7; 7 nucleotides align to TRBD2. J was trimmed by 0 bases and V by 3 bases; bases with no gene match: 8. This CDR3 is 15 amino acids long. Germline V gives CDR1 DFQATT, CDR2 SNEGSKA (reference sequence). CDR3 loop: CSASPLERDSYEQYF. In DNA form, the CDR3 reads TGCAGTGCTAGTCCCTTAGAGCGGGACTCCTACGAGCAGTACTTC.

This clonotype was found a few times. This CDR3 reads CASSQDRPPYEQYF. Written as DNA, the CDR3 is TGCGCCAGCAGCCAAGATAGGCCACCCTACGAGCAGTACTTC. The chain links TRBV4-3 to TRBJ2-7; D remains unclear. The V and J ends lost 0 bases and 2 bases respectively, with 8 bases between them. CDR3 length: 14 amino acids. Germline CDR1 reads LGHNA; CDR2 reads YSLEER.

The V gene is TRBV7-9, the J gene TRBJ1-5, with 7 nucleotides matching TRBD1. The CDR3 spans 14 residues. CDR1 and CDR2 (germline): SEHNR, FQNEAQ (reference sequence). Trimming cost V 1 base and J 6 bases; bases outside gene matches: 3. CDR3 in amino acids: CASSLEGAGQPQHF. The CDR3 DNA is TGTGCCAGCAGCTTAGAGGGGGCGGGTCAGCCCCAGCATTTT.

The CDR3: CASSYGDISNQPQHF. The CDR3 DNA follows: TGTGCCAGCAGTTACGGGGATATTAGCAATCAGCCCCAGCATTTT. This sequence joins TRBV6-2 or TRBV6-3 and TRBJ1-5; D uncertain. V was trimmed by 2 bases and J by 0 bases, leaving 8 bases between them. This CDR3 is 15 amino acids long. The germline CDR1 and CDR2 sequences are MNHEY and SVGEGT.

In this sample, this clonotype turned up a few times. The rearrangement links TRBV7-9 to TRBJ2-5; 10 bases map to TRBD2. Germline V gives CDR1 SEHNR, CDR2 FQNEAQ (reference sequence). The CDR3 is 15 residues long. V lost 1 base and J lost 5; bases outside the gene matches: 4. The CDR3 sequence is CASSLVLAGAETQYF. DNA for the CDR3: TGTGCCAGCAGCTTAGTGCTAGCGGGAGCTGAGACCCAGTACTTC.

This clonotype was detected many times. The chain links TRBV28 to TRBJ2-6; D call uncertain. The V gene lost 2 bases and the J gene lost 2 bases, with 4 bases spanning the gap. Germline CDR1 reads MDHEN; CDR2 reads SYDVKM. This CDR3 contains 14 residues. The CDR3, as DNA: TGTGCCAGCAGTTTAGTAGCTGGGGCCAACGTCCTGACTTTC. As protein: CASSLVAGANVLTF.

This clonotype came up a few times. This chain links TRBV25-1 with TRBJ2-6; possibly TRBD1 for D (5 bases). Deletions cut 8 bases from V and 4 bases from J, with 9 bases between. CDR1 and CDR2 (germline): MGHDK, SYGVNS. This CDR3 has 13 amino acids. The chain's CDR3 is CASGAFGANVLTF. CDR3 in DNA: TGTGCCAGCGGGGCCTTCGGGGCCAACGTCCTGACTTTC.

The chain carries TRBV5-1 and TRBJ2-1, with 9 bases aligning to TRBD2. Trimming cost V 2 bases and J 6 bases; bases outside gene matches: 6. Germline values: CDR1 SGHRS, CDR2 YFSETQ. The CDR3 runs 15 residues. DNA of the CDR3: TGCGCCAGCAGCTTCGTGCGGGAGGGCTGCAATGAGCAGTTCTTC. This sequence encodes CASSFVREGCNEQFF. The variable domain in full, with the rest retrieved from reference TRBV5-1 and TRBJ2-1, is KAGVTQTPRYLIKTRGQQVTLSCSPISGHRSVSWYQQTPGQGLQFLFEYFSETQRNKGNFPGRFSGRQFSNSRSEMNVSTLELGDSALYLCASSFVREGCNEQFFGPGTRLTVL.

This clonotype occurred a few times. The rearrangement uses TRBV7-2 and TRBJ2-5, with D perhaps assigned TRBD1 or TRBD2 (6 bases each). CDR3 length equals 13 residues. Looked up from germline, CDR1 is SGHTA and CDR2 is FQGNSA. V lost 5 bases, J lost 9 bases, and 16 bases lay in between. The chain's CDR3 is CASSAVPGAPQYF. The CDR3 region has the DNA TGTGCCAGCAGCGCCGTCCCGGGGGCCCCCCAGTACTTC.

J is TRBJ2-5 and V is TRBV7-7; possible D gene TRBD2, 7 bases. V dropped 7 bases and J dropped 7 bases, with 16 bases sitting between them. Germline lookup yields CDR1 SSHAT and CDR2 FNYEAQ (reference sequence). The CDR3 is made up of 13 amino acids. The CDR3 sequence is CASTKGGAGTQYF. In nucleotides, the CDR3 is TGTGCCAGCACCAAAGGGGGGGCTGGGACCCAGTACTTC. The full variable domain, completed using reference TRBV7-7 and TRBJ2-5, is GAGVSQSPRYKVTKRGQDVTLRCDPISSHATLYWYQQALGQGPEFLTYFNYEAQPDKSGLPSDRFSAERPEGSISTLTIQRTEQRDSAMYRCASTKGGAGTQYFGPGTRLLVL.

This clonotype showed up just a few times. This chain joins TRBV11-3 and TRBJ2-3; 8 nucleotides line up with TRBD1. Per germline, CDR1 SGHNT and CDR2 YENEEA. This CDR3 is 17 amino acids long. J lost 3 bases, V lost 5 bases, and 13 bases had no gene match. Here the CDR3 reads CASSHRRGPGETDTQYF. CDR3 DNA sequence: TGTGCCAGCAGCCACCGCAGGGGGCCCGGCGAAACAGATACGCAGTATTTT. Variable domain in full (rest from reference TRBV11-3 and TRBJ2-3): EAGVVQSPRYKIIEKKQPVAFWCNPISGHNTLYWYLQNLGQGPELLIRYENEEAVDDSQLPKDRFSAERLKGVDSTLKIQPAELGDSAVYLCASSHRRGPGETDTQYFGPGTRLTVL.

The chain is built from TRBV10-2 and TRBJ2-7; D is uncertain. Deletions cut 0 bases from V and 5 bases from J, with 8 bases between. The CDR3 loop spans 13 amino acids. Germline lookup yields CDR1 WSHSY and CDR2 SAAADI. CDR3 nucleotides: TGCGCCAGCAGTGAGTCGGGCGGTCACGAGCAGTACTTC. Protein: CASSESGGHEQYF.